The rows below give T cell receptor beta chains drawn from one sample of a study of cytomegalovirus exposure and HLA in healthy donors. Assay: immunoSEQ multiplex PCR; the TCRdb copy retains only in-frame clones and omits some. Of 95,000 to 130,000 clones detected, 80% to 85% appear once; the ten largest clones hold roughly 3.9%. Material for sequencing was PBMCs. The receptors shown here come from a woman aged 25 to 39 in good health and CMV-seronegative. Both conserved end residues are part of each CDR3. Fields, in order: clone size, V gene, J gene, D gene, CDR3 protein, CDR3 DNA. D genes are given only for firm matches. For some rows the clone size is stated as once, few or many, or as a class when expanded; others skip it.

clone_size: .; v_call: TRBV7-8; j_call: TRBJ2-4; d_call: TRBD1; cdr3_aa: CASSQRLRDRGSYIQYF; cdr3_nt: TGTGCCAGCAGCCAGAGACTCCGGGACAGGGGGTCATACATTCAGTACTTC
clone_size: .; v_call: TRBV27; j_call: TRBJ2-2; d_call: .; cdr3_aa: CASSQRVSGELFF; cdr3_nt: TGTGCCAGCAGTCAACGAGTATCCGGGGAGCTGTTTTTT
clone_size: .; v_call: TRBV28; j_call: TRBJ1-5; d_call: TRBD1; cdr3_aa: CASSPGQGRNQPQHF; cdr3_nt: TGTGCCAGCAGTCCCGGACAGGGTAGGAATCAGCCCCAGCATTTT
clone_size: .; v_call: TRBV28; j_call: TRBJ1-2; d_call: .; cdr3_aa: CASSGRSYTF; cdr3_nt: TGTGCCAGCAGTGGGAGGAGCTACACCTTC
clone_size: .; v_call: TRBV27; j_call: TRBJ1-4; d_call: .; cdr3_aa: CASSLSWAQRGEKLFF; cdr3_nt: TGTGCCAGCAGTCTCTCGTGGGCCCAACGGGGTGAAAAACTGTTTTTT
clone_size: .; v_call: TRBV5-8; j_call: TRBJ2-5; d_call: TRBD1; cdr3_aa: CASSLLGTGQETQYF; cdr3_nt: TGTGCCAGCAGCTTACTCGGGACAGGGCAAGAGACCCAGTACTTC
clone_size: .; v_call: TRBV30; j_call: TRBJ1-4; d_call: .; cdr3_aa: CAWSVMGGDREKLFF; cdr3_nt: TGTGCCTGGAGTGTAATGGGGGGAGACCGGGAAAAACTGTTTTTT
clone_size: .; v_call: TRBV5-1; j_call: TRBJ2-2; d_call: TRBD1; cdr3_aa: CASTAGQGAGELFF; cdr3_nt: TGCGCCAGCACCGCAGGACAGGGGGCCGGGGAGCTGTTTTTT
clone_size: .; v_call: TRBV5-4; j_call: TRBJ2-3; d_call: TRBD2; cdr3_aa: CASSLVREGLADTQYF; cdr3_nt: TGTGCCAGCAGCTTGGTGCGGGAGGGCCTGGCAGATACGCAGTATTTT
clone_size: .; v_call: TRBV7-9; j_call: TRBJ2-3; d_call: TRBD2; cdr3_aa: CASSLGTSGRSDTQYF; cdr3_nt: TGTGCCAGCAGCTTAGGGACTAGCGGGAGATCAGATACGCAGTATTTT
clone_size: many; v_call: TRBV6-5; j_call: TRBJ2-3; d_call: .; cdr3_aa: CASSYGESTDTQYF; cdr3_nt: TGTGCCAGCAGTTACGGGGAGAGCACAGATACGCAGTATTTT
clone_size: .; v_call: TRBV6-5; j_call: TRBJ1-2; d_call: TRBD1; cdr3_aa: CASSSTGGGGYTF; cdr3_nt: TGTGCCAGCAGTTCGACAGGGGGAGGTGGCTACACCTTC
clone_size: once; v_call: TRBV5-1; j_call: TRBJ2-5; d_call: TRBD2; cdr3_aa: CASSAGTSGQETQYF; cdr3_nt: TGCGCCAGCAGCGCCGGGACTAGCGGTCAAGAGACCCAGTACTTC
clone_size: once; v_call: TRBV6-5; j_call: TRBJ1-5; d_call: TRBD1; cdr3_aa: CASRAGQGSNQPQHF; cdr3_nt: TGTGCCAGCCGAGCCGGACAGGGGAGCAATCAGCCCCAGCATTTT
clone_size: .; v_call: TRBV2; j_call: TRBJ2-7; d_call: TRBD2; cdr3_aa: CAGGLAGGYEQYF; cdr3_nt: TGTGCCGGGGGACTAGCGGGTGGGTACGAGCAGTACTTC
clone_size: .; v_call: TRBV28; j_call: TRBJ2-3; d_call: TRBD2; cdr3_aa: CASSSLAGASDTQYF; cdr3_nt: TGTGCCAGCAGTTCCCTAGCGGGAGCTTCAGATACGCAGTATTTT
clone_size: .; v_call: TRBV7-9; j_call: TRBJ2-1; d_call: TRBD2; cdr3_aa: CASSSLAAYNEQFF; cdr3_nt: TGTGCCAGCAGCTCACTAGCGGCCTACAATGAGCAGTTCTTC
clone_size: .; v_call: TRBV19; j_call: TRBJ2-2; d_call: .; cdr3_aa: CASSPGNGELFF; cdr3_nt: TGTGCCAGTAGTCCCGGTAACGGGGAGCTGTTTTTT
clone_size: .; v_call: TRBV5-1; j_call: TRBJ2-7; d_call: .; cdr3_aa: CASSLASQAGILEQYF; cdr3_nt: TGCGCCAGCAGCTTGGCCTCTCAGGCCGGGATTCTCGAGCAGTACTTC
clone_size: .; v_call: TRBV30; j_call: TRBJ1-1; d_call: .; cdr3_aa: CAWSVWGGARTEAFF; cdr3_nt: TGTGCCTGGAGTGTGTGGGGGGGCGCGAGAACTGAAGCTTTCTTT
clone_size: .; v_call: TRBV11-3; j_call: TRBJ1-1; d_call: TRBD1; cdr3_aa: CASSSRQGMNTEAFF; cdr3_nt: TGTGCCAGCAGCTCTAGACAGGGCATGAACACTGAAGCTTTCTTT
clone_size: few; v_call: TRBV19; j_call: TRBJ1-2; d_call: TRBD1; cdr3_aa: CASSHRGSYGYTF; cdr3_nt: TGTGCCAGTAGCCACAGGGGTAGCTATGGCTACACCTTC
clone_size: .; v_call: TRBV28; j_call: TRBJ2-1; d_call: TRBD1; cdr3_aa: CASFSDRAFYNEQFF; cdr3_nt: TGTGCCAGTTTCTCGGACAGGGCATTCTACAATGAGCAGTTCTTC
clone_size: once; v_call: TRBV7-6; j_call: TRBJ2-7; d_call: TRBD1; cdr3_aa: CASSLGQGAYEQYF; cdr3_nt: TGTGCCAGCAGCTTAGGACAGGGGGCCTACGAGCAGTACTTC
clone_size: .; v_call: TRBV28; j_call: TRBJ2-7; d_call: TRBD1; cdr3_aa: CASSLGQGLYEQYF; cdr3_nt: TGTGCCAGCAGTTTGGGACAGGGCCTCTACGAGCAGTACTTC
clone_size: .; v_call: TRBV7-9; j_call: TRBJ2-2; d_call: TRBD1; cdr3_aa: CASSRLQGAGELFF; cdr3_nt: TGTGCCAGCAGCCGACTACAGGGGGCCGGGGAGCTGTTTTTT
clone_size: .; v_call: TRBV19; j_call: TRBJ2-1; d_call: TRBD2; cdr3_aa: CARPENRPSGVRRRDNEQFF; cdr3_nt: TGTGCCAGACCGGAAAACCGGCCTAGCGGTGTGCGGAGAAGAGACAATGAGCAGTTCTTC
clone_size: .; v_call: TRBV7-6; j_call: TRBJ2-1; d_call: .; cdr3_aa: CASSLAISGTYNEQFF; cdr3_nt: TGTGCCAGCAGCTTAGCGATTAGCGGAACCTACAATGAGCAGTTCTTC
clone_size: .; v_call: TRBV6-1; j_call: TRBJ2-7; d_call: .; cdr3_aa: CASSEASTSFTYEQYF; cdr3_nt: TGTGCCAGCAGTGAGGCATCAACTAGCTTCACCTACGAGCAGTACTTC